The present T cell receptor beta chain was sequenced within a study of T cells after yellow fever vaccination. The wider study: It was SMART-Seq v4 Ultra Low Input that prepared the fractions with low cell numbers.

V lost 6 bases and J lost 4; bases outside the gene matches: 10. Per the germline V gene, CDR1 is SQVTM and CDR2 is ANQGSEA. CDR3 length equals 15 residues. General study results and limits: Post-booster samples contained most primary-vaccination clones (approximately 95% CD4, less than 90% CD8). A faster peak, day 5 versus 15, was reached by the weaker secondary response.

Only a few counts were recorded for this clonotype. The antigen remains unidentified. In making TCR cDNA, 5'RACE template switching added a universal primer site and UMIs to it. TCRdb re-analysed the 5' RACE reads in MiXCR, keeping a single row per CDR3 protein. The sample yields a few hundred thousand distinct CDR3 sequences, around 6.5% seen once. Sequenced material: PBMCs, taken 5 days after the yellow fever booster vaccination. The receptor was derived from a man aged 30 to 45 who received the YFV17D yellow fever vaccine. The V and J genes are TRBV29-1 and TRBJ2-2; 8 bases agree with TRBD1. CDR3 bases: TGCAGCGTCATCTGGCAGGGGGCAAGCACCGGGGAGCTGTTTTTT. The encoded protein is CSVIWQGASTGELFF.